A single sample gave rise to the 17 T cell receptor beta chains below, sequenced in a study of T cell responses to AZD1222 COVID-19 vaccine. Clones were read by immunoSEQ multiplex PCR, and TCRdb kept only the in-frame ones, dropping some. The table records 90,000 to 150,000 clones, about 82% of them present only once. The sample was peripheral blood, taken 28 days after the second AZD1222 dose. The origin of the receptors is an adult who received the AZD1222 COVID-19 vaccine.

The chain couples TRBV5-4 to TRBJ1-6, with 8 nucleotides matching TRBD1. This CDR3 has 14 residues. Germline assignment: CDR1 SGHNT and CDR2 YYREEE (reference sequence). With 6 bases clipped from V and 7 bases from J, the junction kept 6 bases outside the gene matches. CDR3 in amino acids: CASTKQGDNSPLHF. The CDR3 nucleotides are TGTGCCAGCACAAAACAGGGGGACAATTCACCCCTCCACTTT.

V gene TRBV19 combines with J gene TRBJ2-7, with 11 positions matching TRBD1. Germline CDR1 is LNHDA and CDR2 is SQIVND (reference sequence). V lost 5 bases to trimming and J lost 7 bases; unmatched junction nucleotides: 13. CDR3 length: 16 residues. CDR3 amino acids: CASSLLGQGAGGEQYF. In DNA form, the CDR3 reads TGTGCCAGTAGTCTACTTGGACAGGGGGCCGGAGGGGAGCAGTACTTC.

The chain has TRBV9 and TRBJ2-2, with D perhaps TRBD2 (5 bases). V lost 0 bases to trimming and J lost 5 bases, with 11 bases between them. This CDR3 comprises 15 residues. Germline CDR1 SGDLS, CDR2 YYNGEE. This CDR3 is CASSVVAGRTGELFF. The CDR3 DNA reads TGTGCCAGCAGCGTAGTCGCGGGTAGAACCGGGGAGCTGTTTTTT.

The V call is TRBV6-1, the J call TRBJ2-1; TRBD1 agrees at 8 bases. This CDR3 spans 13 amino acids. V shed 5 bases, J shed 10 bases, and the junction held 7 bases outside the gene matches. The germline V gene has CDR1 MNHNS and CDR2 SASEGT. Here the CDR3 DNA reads TGTGCCAGCAGTAAACTACAGGGGGACGAGCAGTTCTTC. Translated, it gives CASSKLQGDEQFF.

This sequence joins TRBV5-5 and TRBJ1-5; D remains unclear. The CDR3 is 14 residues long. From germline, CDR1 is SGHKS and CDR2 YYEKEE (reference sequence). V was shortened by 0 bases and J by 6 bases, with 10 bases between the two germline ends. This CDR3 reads CASSLGQSTQPQHF. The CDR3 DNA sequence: TGTGCCAGCAGCTTGGGGCAGAGTACTCAGCCCCAGCATTTT.

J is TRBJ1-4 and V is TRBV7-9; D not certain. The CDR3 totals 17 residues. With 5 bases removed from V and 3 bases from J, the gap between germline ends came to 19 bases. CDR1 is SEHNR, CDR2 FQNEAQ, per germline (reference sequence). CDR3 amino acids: CASSQSNKGASNEKLFF. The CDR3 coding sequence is TGTGCCAGCAGCCAATCAAACAAGGGAGCCTCTAATGAAAAACTGTTTTTT.

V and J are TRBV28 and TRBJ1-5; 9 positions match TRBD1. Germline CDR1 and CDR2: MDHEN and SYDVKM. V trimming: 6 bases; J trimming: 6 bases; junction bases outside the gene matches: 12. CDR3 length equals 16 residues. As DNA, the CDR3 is TGTGCCAGCAGCCTAGGGGACAGGGTAATAGGTCAGCCCCAGCATTTT. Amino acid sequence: CASSLGDRVIGQPQHF.

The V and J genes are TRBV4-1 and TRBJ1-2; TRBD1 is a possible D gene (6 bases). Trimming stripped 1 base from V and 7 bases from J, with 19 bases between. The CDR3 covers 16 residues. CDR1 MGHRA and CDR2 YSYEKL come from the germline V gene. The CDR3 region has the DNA TGCGCCAGCAGCCAAGTTCTTCGGCAGGGGTTCAGTGGCTACACCTTC. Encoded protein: CASSQVLRQGFSGYTF.

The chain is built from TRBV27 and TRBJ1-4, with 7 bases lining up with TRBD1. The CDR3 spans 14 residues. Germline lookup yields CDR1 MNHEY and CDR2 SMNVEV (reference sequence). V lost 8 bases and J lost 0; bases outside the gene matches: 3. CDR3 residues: CASGGTATNEKLFF. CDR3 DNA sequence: TGTGCCAGCGGGGGGACAGCAACTAATGAAAAACTGTTTTTT.

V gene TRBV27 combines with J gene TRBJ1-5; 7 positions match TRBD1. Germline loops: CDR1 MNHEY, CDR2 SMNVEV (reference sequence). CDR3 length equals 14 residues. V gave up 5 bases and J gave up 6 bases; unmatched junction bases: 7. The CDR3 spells CASSIYRGSQPQHF. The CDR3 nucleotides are TGTGCCAGCAGTATCTACAGGGGCAGTCAGCCCCAGCATTTT.

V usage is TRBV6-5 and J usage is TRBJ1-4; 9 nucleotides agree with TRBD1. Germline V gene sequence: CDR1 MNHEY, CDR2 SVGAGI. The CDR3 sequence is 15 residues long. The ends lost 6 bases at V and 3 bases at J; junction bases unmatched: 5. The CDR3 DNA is TGTGCCAGCAGGGGGGGGACAGGGCCTAATGAAAAACTGTTTTTT. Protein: CASRGGTGPNEKLFF.

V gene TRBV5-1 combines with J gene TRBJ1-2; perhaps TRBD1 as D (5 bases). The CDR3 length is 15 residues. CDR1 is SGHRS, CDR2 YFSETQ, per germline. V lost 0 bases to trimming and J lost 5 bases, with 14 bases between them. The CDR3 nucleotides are TGCGCCAGCAGCTTGGACTCCCGGGGCCAATATGGCTACACCTTC. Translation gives CASSLDSRGQYGYTF.

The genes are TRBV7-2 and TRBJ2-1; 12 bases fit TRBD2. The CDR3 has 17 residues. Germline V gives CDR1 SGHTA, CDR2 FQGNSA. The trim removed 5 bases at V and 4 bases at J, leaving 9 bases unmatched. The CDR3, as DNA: TGTGCCAGCAGCCCTACCCTAGGGACTAGCGGGTACAATGAGCAGTTCTTC. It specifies CASSPTLGTSGYNEQFF.

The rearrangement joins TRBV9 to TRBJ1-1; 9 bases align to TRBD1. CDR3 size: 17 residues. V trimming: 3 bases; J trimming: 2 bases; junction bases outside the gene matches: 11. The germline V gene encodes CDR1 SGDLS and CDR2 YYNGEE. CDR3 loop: CASSANPLQGANTEAFF. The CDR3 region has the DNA TGTGCCAGCAGCGCCAATCCATTACAGGGGGCAAACACTGAAGCTTTCTTT.

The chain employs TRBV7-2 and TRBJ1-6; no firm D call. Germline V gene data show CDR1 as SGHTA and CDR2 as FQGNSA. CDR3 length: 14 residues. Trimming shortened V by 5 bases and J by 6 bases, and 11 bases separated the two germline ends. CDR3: CASSQNVGNSPLHF. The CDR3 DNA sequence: TGTGCCAGCAGCCAGAATGTTGGTAATTCACCCCTCCACTTT.

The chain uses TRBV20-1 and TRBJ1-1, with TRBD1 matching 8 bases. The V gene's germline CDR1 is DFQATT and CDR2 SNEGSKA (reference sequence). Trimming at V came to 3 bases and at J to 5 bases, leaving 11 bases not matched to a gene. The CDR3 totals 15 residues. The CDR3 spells CSASGYRGTGTEAFF. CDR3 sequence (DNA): TGCAGTGCTAGTGGGTACAGGGGGACGGGGACTGAAGCTTTCTTT.

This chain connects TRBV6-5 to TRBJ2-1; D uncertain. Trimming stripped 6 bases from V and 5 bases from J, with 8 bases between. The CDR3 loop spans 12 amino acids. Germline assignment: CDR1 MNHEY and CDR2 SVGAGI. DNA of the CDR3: TGTGCCAGCAGGCGGCAGGACAATGAGCAGTTCTTC. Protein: CASRRQDNEQFF.